Below, one TCR beta chain is given with its context. The antigen is undetermined. Trimming removed 5 bases from V and 6 bases from J, with 23 bases in between. This CDR3 is 17 amino acids long. In germline, CDR1 is MNHEY, CDR2 SMNVEV (reference sequence). This entry is derived from a study of T cells after yellow fever vaccination. Study background: Some fractions had low cell numbers, and these were prepared with SMART-Seq v4 Ultra Low Input.

TCRdb called the 5' RACE reads again in MiXCR, with one record for every CDR3 protein. The data contain fewer than 400,000 distinct CDR3 sequences, about 11% of them singletons. Study observations and caveats: Peaking on day 5 versus 15, the secondary response was faster but weaker.

V and J are TRBV27 and TRBJ1-5, with D possibly being TRBD1 (5 bases). The sequence came from a man aged 18 to 35 who received the YFV17D yellow fever vaccine. This sample comprised CD4+ T cells sorted from PBMCs, obtained 45 days after the yellow fever booster vaccination. CDR3 DNA sequence: TGTGCCAGCAGTAATCGAATGAGGCAGGGTGGTTTTCAGCCCCAGCATTTT. It yields the protein CASSNRMRQGGFQPQHF.